This TCR beta chain was observed in a study of cytomegalovirus exposure and HLA in healthy donors. This clone has only a few counts. Antigen: not known. Primers: 60 Vbeta forward and 13 Jbeta reverse. TCRdb's copy holds only in-frame clones and misses some; the assay was immunoSEQ multiplex PCR. The repertoire holds roughly 89,000 clones, with 65% as singletons. The CDR3 has 14 amino acids. Looked up from germline, CDR1 is SGHDT and CDR2 is YYEEEE. V lost 0 bases, J lost 2 bases, and 7 bases lay in between. Whole-study results and caveats: A further, later analysis showed that HLA-associated TCR beta chains (compared with equally common others) were more clonally expanded. Donor immune exposure was known only as CMV serostatus. Many donors shared some public TCRs, even though most TCR sequences were rare. An assumption of roughly uniform sequencing depth across donors underlay the presence/absence analyses.

The sequenced material came from PBMCs. J is TRBJ2-3 and V is TRBV5-6; maybe TRBD1 (5 bases). This TCR derives from a woman aged 45-65 years in good health and CMV-seropositive. CDR3 loop: CASSLDRITDTQYF. The CDR3 region has the DNA TGTGCCAGCAGCTTGGACAGGATCACAGATACGCAGTATTTT.